A selection of T cell receptor beta chains follows, all from one sample in a study of OX40 agonist ivuxolimab in advanced cancers. Some clones are missing from TCRdb's copy, which holds only in-frame ones; the method was immunoSEQ multiplex PCR. The data show about 59,000 clones, with approximately 94% seen just once and roughly 19% held by the top ten. Here the sequenced sample was CD4+ or CD8+ T cells sorted from blood, taken in a trial of the OX40 agonist ivuxolimab. Source of these receptors: an adult with an advanced solid tumor such as melanoma, head and neck, liver or kidney cancer. Both conserved end residues are part of each CDR3. Each record gives: J gene, clone size, V gene, D gene, CDR3 DNA, CDR3 protein. D genes are given only for firm matches. Clone size is stated in some rows and not others, as once, few, many or a class when expanded.

TRBJ2-7	NA	TRBV5-6	NA	TGTGCCAGCAGCTTGTACTGGACCGGGCCCCTTTTCTACGAGCAGTACTTC	CASSLYWTGPLFYEQYF
TRBJ2-2	NA	TRBV5-1	NA	TGCGCCAGCAGCCTACTCAGCGCCTGGGGAGAGCTGTTTTTT	CASSLLSAWGELFF
TRBJ2-7	NA	TRBV9	TRBD1	TGTGCCAGCAGCGTGGGGACAGGGACCTACGAGCAGTACTTC	CASSVGTGTYEQYF
TRBJ2-7	once	TRBV11-3	NA	TGTGCCAGCAGGCGGGGCTCCTACGAGCAGTACTTC	CASRRGSYEQYF
TRBJ2-2	NA	TRBV6-5	NA	TGTGCCAGCAGTTACTCTGCCGGGGAGCTGTTTTTT	CASSYSAGELFF
TRBJ1-1	NA	TRBV5-1	NA	TGCGCCAGCAGTAGTGCGACAGTAGGGATAATGAACACTGAAGCTTTCTTT	CASSSATVGIMNTEAFF
TRBJ2-2	NA	TRBV4-1	NA	TGCGCCAGCAGCCTCTCCCAGAACACCGGGGAGCTGTTTTTT	CASSLSQNTGELFF
TRBJ2-3	NA	TRBV10-3	NA	TGTGCCATCGGAGGGGCGGAAACGACAGATACGCAGTATTTT	CAIGGAETTDTQYF
TRBJ1-5	NA	TRBV30	TRBD1	TGTGCCTGGAGTGGGGGACAGGGGAATCAGCCCCAGCATTTT	CAWSGGQGNQPQHF
TRBJ2-3	NA	TRBV27	NA	TGTGCCAGCAGTTTTGGGTTGTCGTGGACAGATACGCAGTATTTT	CASSFGLSWTDTQYF
TRBJ2-5	NA	TRBV4-3	NA	TGCGCCAGCAGCCTCATGAACCGGGGCCAAGAGACCCAGTACTTC	CASSLMNRGQETQYF
TRBJ2-7	once	TRBV2	NA	TGTGCCAGCACGGGGGGACAGCTAGACGCCTACGAGCAGTACTTC	CASTGGQLDAYEQYF
TRBJ1-2	NA	TRBV9	NA	TGTGCCAGCAGCGGAGACTTGGACTACACCTTC	CASSGDLDYTF
TRBJ1-1	NA	TRBV19	NA	TGTGCCAGTATGGGCAGACAGAACACTGAAGCTTTCTTT	CASMGRQNTEAFF
TRBJ1-1	NA	TRBV19	NA	TGTGCCAGTAGTTTGGGCCGGACTATCACTGAAGCTTTCTTT	CASSLGRTITEAFF
TRBJ2-1	NA	TRBV11-3	NA	TGTGCCAGCAGCTTATACCGGCCCGACAATGAGCAGTTCTTC	CASSLYRPDNEQFF
TRBJ1-2	few	TRBV7-9	NA	TGTGCCAGCAGCTTCTTTTTGGGGGATGGCTACACCTTC	CASSFFLGDGYTF
TRBJ2-1	NA	TRBV18	TRBD1	TGTGCCAGCTCACCACCGCCGGGCGACAGGGGTTACAATGAGCAGTTCTTC	CASSPPPGDRGYNEQFF
TRBJ2-3	NA	TRBV19	TRBD1	TGTGCCAGTAGGGAGACAGGGGGAACGGGGACAGATACGCAGTATTTT	CASRETGGTGTDTQYF
TRBJ1-1	NA	TRBV9	TRBD1	TGTGCCAGCAGCGCACGACAGGGGATGAACACTGAAGCTTTCTTT	CASSARQGMNTEAFF
TRBJ2-1	NA	TRBV7-8	NA	TGTGCCAGCAGCTCCGGGACTTCCTCCTACAATGAGCAGTTCTTC	CASSSGTSSYNEQFF
TRBJ2-7	NA	TRBV14	TRBD2	TGTGCCAGCAGCCAAGGTCGGGTTAGCGGGAGGTACGAGCAGTACTTC	CASSQGRVSGRYEQYF
TRBJ2-2	NA	TRBV28	TRBD1	TGTGCCAGCAGTTTATCCCCGGACAGGGCCAGTCCGAACACCGGGGAGCTGTTTTTT	CASSLSPDRASPNTGELFF